Below, one T cell receptor beta chain is given with its context. Antigen: not known. Clones were sequenced by immunoSEQ multiplex PCR, and TCRdb holds only the in-frame ones, with some missing. The table includes about 170,000 clones, 90% detected once. This sample was taken from a study of T cell responses to AZD1222 COVID-19 vaccine. General study points: Spike-wide vaccine-associated CD4 TCRs dominated at 160-218 and 743-854. Donors were mostly white British, more females; clonal diversity possibly underestimated. Two AZD1222 administrations were followed by greater Spike-specific TCR breadth and depth.

CDR1 and CDR2 (germline): LNHDA, SQIVND (reference sequence). The CDR3 extends over 16 amino acids. Trimming at V came to 3 bases and at J to 3 bases, leaving 6 bases not matched to a gene. The source of this sequence is an adult in good health. This chain joins TRBV19 and TRBJ1-5, with 9 bases lining up with TRBD1. The sample here was peripheral blood, taken on day 0 of AZD1222 vaccination. This CDR3 reads CASSIGTGPPNQPQHF. CDR3 nucleotides: TGTGCCAGTAGTATTGGGACAGGGCCGCCCAATCAGCCCCAGCATTTT.